The present T cell receptor (beta chain) was sequenced within a study of CXCR3-negative and CXCR3-positive naive CD8 T cells. TRB cDNA libraries were made by UMI-labeled 5' RACE. TCRdb re-called the 5' RACE reads; every CDR3 protein appears as one record, without DNA. The sample has some 56,000 distinct CDR3 sequences. This CDR3 spans 16 amino acids. Sequenced input: memory CD8+ T cells from blood. The TCR originated in a human donor in good health. Some clones in this sample may be carry-over from other donors' samples. The rearrangement links TRBV12-3 or TRBV12-4 to TRBJ2-2; TCRdb calls TRBD1, which cannot be checked without DNA. The CDR3 sequence is CASSPGQGANTGELFF.